This T cell receptor (beta chain) was recorded in a study of blood T cells in healthy people across ages. Trimming took off 5 bases at V and 10 bases at J, with 12 bases between the two ends. CDR3 length: 11 residues. Germline V gene lookup returns CDR1 SQVTM and CDR2 ANQGSEA. This clonotype has a count of ten or more. Through a sample-barcoded 5' primer and a J-beta primer mix, a second PCR was run for 7 to 11 cycles. MiXCR, applied by TCRdb to the 5' RACE reads, yields one record per CDR3 protein. Among 800,000 to 950,000 distinct CDR3 sequences, 25% to 35% were seen once, and the ten largest hold 10%. This sample was shared with a second study, whose subject was T cells of mothers and their children.

Specimen: blood. V is TRBV29-1 and J is TRBJ2-1; unclear D gene. This receptor was taken from a woman aged 35 to 49 in good health. In nucleotides, the CDR3 is TGCAGCGTTTTGGGTCTTAACGAGCAGTTCTTC. This sequence encodes CSVLGLNEQFF.